This T cell receptor (beta chain) appears in the sequencing data of a study of early T cells in non-severe SARS-CoV-2 infection. The wider study: Sequencing of bulk RNA from unsorted whole blood was done, without chain pairing. General study points: Reliance on VDJdb matching favored anti-spike CD8 responses; private and CD4 specificities were missed.

J was trimmed by 11 bases and V by 5 bases; bases with no gene match: 9. The length of the CDR3 is 13 residues. Germline assignment: CDR1 SEHNR and CDR2 FQNEAQ (reference sequence). Individual cDNA molecules received unique molecular identifiers. Each CDR3 protein is one row after TCRdb ran MiXCR on the 5' RACE reads. The sample contains roughly 54,000 distinct CDR3 sequences, around 12% of which appear only once. As concerns this clonotype: Its antigen is as yet unknown.

The sample was whole blood. The genes are TRBV7-9 and TRBJ1-1; 9 bases map to TRBD1. The receptor comes from an adult who was a healthcare worker with PCR-confirmed SARS-CoV-2 infection or an uninfected control (not recorded which). DNA of the CDR3: TGTGCCAGCAGCCCGAGTACAGGGGGCGAGGCTTTCTTT. Translated: CASSPSTGGEAFF.